These T cell receptor beta chains were read from a single sample in a study of OX40 agonist ivuxolimab in advanced cancers. Profiling relied on immunoSEQ multiplex PCR, and the TCRdb table lists in-frame clones only, not all of them. This table holds some 100,000 clones, approximately 90% found once. Sample: CD4+ or CD8+ T cells sorted from blood, taken in a trial of the OX40 agonist ivuxolimab. The receptors originated from an adult with an advanced solid tumor such as melanoma, head and neck, liver or kidney cancer. Each CDR3 is given with its conserved first and last residue. A D gene is named only where the DNA matches it firmly. The size field is filled for only some rows; it gives once, few, many or a size class.

d_call	j_call	v_call	clone_size	cdr3_aa	cdr3_nt
.	TRBJ1-2	TRBV11-2	.	CASSLGGVGPNYGYTF	TGTGCCAGCAGCTTAGGAGGTGTAGGTCCGAACTATGGCTACACCTTC
.	TRBJ1-2	TRBV10-3	.	CAINLQTDKINGYTF	TGTGCCATCAATCTTCAGACGGACAAGATCAATGGCTACACCTTC
TRBD2	TRBJ2-5	TRBV28	once	CASSPGLALQETQYF	TGTGCCAGCTCCCCCGGACTAGCACTTCAAGAGACCCAGTACTTC
.	TRBJ1-1	TRBV30	.	CAWTMAENTEAFF	TGTGCCTGGACGATGGCCGAGAACACTGAAGCTTTCTTT
TRBD1	TRBJ1-2	TRBV7-2	.	CASSYPGGDGYTF	TGTGCCAGCAGCTACCCAGGGGGGGATGGCTACACCTTC
.	TRBJ1-1	TRBV6-5	.	CASSMTGNTEAFF	TGTGCCAGCAGTATGACAGGGAACACTGAAGCTTTCTTT
.	TRBJ1-6	TRBV6-6	.	CASKSGRNIDSPLHF	TGTGCCAGCAAGAGTGGACGGAACATCGATTCACCCCTCCACTTT
.	TRBJ1-1	TRBV7-9	.	CASSAVTEAFF	TGTGCCAGCAGCGCGGTCACTGAAGCTTTCTTT
.	TRBJ2-1	TRBV2	.	CASSEALPGTEEQFF	TGTGCCAGCAGTGAAGCGCTTCCGGGAACAGAGGAGCAGTTCTTC
TRBD2	TRBJ2-4	TRBV9	.	CASSVDPSGEKNIQYF	TGTGCCAGCAGCGTAGACCCCAGCGGGGAAAAAAACATTCAGTACTTC
.	TRBJ1-2	TRBV30	.	CAWRTGGVYTNYGYTF	TGTGCCTGGAGAACCGGGGGTGTATATACTAACTATGGCTACACCTTC
.	TRBJ2-5	TRBV7-9	.	CASSLHNTETQYF	TGTGCCAGCAGCTTACACAACACTGAGACCCAGTACTTC
.	TRBJ2-5	TRBV9	.	CASSVGARDSQETQYF	TGTGCCAGCAGCGTAGGGGCCAGGGACTCACAAGAGACCCAGTACTTC
.	TRBJ2-7	TRBV9	.	CASSAGALGMYEQYF	TGTGCCAGCAGCGCCGGGGCTCTCGGGATGTACGAGCAGTACTTC
.	TRBJ2-7	TRBV5-4	.	CASRRPQDHEQYF	TGTGCCAGCAGGCGGCCGCAGGACCACGAGCAGTACTTC
.	TRBJ2-4	TRBV6-6	.	CASSAKGIAKNIQYF	TGTGCCAGCAGTGCTAAAGGGATAGCCAAAAACATTCAGTACTTC
.	TRBJ2-7	TRBV7-2	.	CASSSATPYEQYF	TGTGCCAGCAGCTCCGCCACTCCCTACGAGCAGTACTTC